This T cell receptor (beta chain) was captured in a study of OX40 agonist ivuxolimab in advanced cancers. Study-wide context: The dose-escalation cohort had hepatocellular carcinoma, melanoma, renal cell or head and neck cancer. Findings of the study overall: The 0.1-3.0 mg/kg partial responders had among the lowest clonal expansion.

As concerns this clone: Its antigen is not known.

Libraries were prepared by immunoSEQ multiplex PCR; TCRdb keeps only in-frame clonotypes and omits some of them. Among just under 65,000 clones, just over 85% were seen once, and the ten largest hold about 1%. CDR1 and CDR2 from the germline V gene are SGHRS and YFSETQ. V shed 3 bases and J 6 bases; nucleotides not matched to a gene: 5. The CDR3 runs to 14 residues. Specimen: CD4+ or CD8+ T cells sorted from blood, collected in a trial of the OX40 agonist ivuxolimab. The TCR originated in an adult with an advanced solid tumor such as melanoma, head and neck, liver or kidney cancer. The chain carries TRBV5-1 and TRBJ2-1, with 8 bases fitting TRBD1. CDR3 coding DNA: TGCGCCAGCAGCTCTACAGGGGGTAGCAATGAGCAGTTCTTC. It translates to CASSSTGGSNEQFF.